The clone carrying this TCR beta chain was counted a few times. As yet, its antigen is unknown. This cohort consisted of healthy bone marrow donors. The PCR used 60 Vbeta and 13 Jbeta primers. Assay used: immunoSEQ multiplex PCR; TCRdb lists only in-frame clones, some missing. The data contain about 160,000 clones, roughly 77% of them seen just once; the ten biggest clones take up about 3.8%. The sample comes from a study of cytomegalovirus exposure and HLA in healthy donors. Whole-study findings and limits: Other equally common chains were less clonally expanded than HLA-associated TCR beta chains, a later analysis showed. A later analysis found most CMV-associated TCR beta chains apparently HLA-restricted.

The germline V gene encodes CDR1 SGDLS and CDR2 YYNGEE. The V and J ends lost 0 bases and 5 bases, in that order; junction bases with no gene match: 7. There are 16 residues in the CDR3. J is TRBJ2-3 and V is TRBV9, with 9 bases identical to TRBD2. The sequencing sample was made of PBMCs. The source is a man aged 25 to 40 in good health and CMV-seropositive. In DNA form, the CDR3 reads TGTGCCAGCAGCGTAGGTGGCGGGGGGGCCGGAGATACGCAGTATTTT. Residues: CASSVGGGGAGDTQYF.